What follows is one T cell receptor beta chain and its context. V lost 2 bases and J 2 bases, leaving 6 bases between the germline ends. This CDR3 has 13 residues. The germline V gene has CDR1 ENHRY and CDR2 SYGVKD. The sample belongs to a study of control samples from healthy donors and cancer patients. Sequenced by immunoSEQ multiplex PCR; TCRdb stores in-frame clones only, minus some. The table has 150,000 to 200,000 clones, 92% seen once; the top ten hold 0.68%. Sequences were obtained from blood. The sequence was collected from a woman in her twenties or thirties in good health. This chain joins TRBV10-3 and TRBJ1-1; D is unclear. Here the CDR3 reads CAISEVLNTEAFF. CDR3 in DNA: TGTGCCATCAGTGAGGTTCTCAACACTGAAGCTTTCTTT.